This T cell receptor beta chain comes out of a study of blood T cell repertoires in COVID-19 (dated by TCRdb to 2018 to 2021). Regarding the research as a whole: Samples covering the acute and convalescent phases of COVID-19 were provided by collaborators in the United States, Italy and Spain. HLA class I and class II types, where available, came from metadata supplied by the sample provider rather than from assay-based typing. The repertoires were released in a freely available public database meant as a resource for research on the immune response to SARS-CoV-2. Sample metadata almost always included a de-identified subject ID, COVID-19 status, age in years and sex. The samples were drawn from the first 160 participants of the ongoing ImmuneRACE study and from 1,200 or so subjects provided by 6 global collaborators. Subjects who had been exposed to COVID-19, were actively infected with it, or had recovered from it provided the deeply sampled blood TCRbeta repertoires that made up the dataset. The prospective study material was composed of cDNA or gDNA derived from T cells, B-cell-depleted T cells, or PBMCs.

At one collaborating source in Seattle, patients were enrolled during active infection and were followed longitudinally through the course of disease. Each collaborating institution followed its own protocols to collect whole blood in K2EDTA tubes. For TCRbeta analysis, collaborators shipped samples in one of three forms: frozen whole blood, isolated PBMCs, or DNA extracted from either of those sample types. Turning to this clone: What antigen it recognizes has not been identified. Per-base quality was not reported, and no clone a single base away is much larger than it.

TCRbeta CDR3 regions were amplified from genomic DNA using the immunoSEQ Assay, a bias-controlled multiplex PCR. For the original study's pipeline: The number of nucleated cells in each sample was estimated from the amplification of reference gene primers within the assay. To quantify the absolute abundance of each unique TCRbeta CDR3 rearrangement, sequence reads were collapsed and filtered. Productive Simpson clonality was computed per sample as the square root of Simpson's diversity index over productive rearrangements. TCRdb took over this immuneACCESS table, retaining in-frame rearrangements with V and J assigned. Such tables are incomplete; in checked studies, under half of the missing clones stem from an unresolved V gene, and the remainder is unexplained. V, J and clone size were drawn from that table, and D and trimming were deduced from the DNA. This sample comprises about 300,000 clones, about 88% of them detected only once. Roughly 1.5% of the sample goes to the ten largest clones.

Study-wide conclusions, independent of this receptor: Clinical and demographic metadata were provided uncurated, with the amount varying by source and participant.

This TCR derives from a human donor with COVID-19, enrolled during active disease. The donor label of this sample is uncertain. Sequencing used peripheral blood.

The nucleotides are TGTGCCAGCAGCCAAAATCGTCCGGGACAGGGGTCCGAGCAGTACTTC. Its protein is CASSQNRPGQGSEQYF. The receptor chain draws on TRBV3-1 (or the pseudogene TRBV3-2) and TRBJ2-7, and 10 junctional nucleotides match TRBD1. The V end gives up 2 bases and the J end 6 bases, leaving 10 bases in the junction not matched to a gene. The CDR3 numbers 16 residues from cysteine through phenylalanine. Just the 48-base CDR3 DNA is kept, in frame starting at base 1. From a lookup of the germline V gene (reference sequence), CDR1 and CDR2 are LGHDT and YNNKEL.